This TCR beta chain is from a study of metastatic and nonmetastatic thyroid tumors. Study-level background: A comparison of repertoires was made across blood and tumor or nodule tissue from malignant and benign thyroid patients.

Original processing methods: CDR3 differences across clinicopathological groups were used to build a distant-metastasis classifier for papillary thyroid cancer. Through MiXCR, TCRdb re-clonotyped the PCR reads. The V and J calls were not made by the authors but by TCRdb's processing. The repertoire consists of 14,000 to 15,000 clones, with about 23% occurring once and the leading ten covering roughly 7.1%. Not a single patient had been given any form of treatment at any point before undergoing thyroid surgery. Details on this clone: Its matching antigen is unknown.

Overall study findings and caveats: Reported TCR beta diversity, measured in blood and tumor, was significantly higher for malignant thyroid tumors than for benign nodules.

The junction had 6 bases not matched to a gene; V was cut back by 4 bases and J by 6 bases. The CDR3 runs 14 residues. Germline V CDR1 and CDR2: SGHNT, YYREEE (reference sequence). The clonotype originates from a female donor with papillary thyroid cancer or a benign thyroid nodule (not recorded which). Some clones in this sample may be carry-over from other donors' samples. Material for sequencing was tumor tissue. The V gene is TRBV5-4, the J gene TRBJ1-4; 7 nucleotides match TRBD1. CDR3 sequence (DNA): TGTGCCAGCAGCCAGGGGGGCGGTGATGAAAAACTGTTTTTT. Its protein product is CASSQGGGDEKLFF.